This TCR beta chain was retrieved from a study of cytomegalovirus exposure and HLA in healthy donors. The PCR ran on 60 Vbeta and 13 Jbeta primers. Only in-frame clones appear in the TCRdb table, and some are missing; sequencing was by immunoSEQ multiplex PCR. The sample includes roughly 180,000 clones, around four fifths of them seen just once. Trimming shortened V by 3 bases and J by 0 bases, and 6 bases separated the two germline ends. The CDR3 covers 14 residues. CDR1 is LNHNV and CDR2 is YYDKDF in the germline V gene (reference sequence). Sequencing was done on a sample of PBMCs. This TCR derives from a woman in her 30s in good health and CMV-seronegative. The V and J genes are TRBV15 and TRBJ1-5; D is undetermined. Written as DNA, the CDR3 is TGTGCCACCAGCAGCCTTTATAGCAATCAGCCCCAGCATTTT. It specifies CATSSLYSNQPQHF. Complete variable domain (other parts from reference TRBV15 and TRBJ1-5): DAMVIQNPRYQVTQFGKPVTLSCSQTLNHNVMYWYQQKSSQAPKLLFHYYDKDFNNEADTPDNFQSRRPNTSFCFLDIRSPGLGDTAMYLCATSSLYSNQPQHFGDGTRLSIL.